Following are 11 T cell receptor beta chains from one sample sequenced in a study of blood T cell repertoires in COVID-19. The assay was immunoSEQ multiplex PCR, and TCRdb's table has in-frame clones only and misses some. The data show about 240,000 clones, 83% seen once. Sequencing was done on a sample of PBMCs or T cells enriched from blood (not recorded which). The receptors come from a middle-aged woman who had been exposed to COVID-19.

The J gene is TRBJ2-7, the V gene TRBV5-8, with 7 bases fitting TRBD1. Looked up from germline, CDR1 is SGHTS and CDR2 is YDEGEE. V shed 4 bases and J 4 bases; nucleotides not matched to a gene: 5. This CDR3 has 13 residues. The CDR3 sequence is CASSLGQKYEQYF. In DNA, the CDR3 is TGTGCCAGCAGCCTGGGACAGAAATACGAGCAGTACTTC.

This rearrangement joins TRBV4-1 to TRBJ1-5; D is uncertain. The CDR3 runs 13 residues. V was trimmed by 0 bases and J by 7 bases, leaving 7 bases between them. Germline assignment: CDR1 MGHRA and CDR2 YSYEKL. The CDR3 DNA follows: TGCGCCAGCAGCCAAGATCGCGGGCAGCCCCAGCATTTT. Translated, it gives CASSQDRGQPQHF.

CDR3 DNA: TGTGCCATCAGTGGGGCAGGGGGGTATGGCTACACCTTC. It specifies CAISGAGGYGYTF. The V call is TRBV10-3, the J call TRBJ1-2; 7 bases are a match to TRBD1. J lost 5 bases, V lost 4 bases, and 4 bases had no gene match. The CDR3 runs 13 residues. Germline CDR1 reads ENHRY; CDR2 reads SYGVKD.

The chain combines TRBV7-8 with TRBJ1-1; TRBD1 agrees at 7 bases. The CDR3 extends over 15 amino acids. Germline-derived CDR1 and CDR2 are SGHVS and FQNEAQ. V lost 2 bases and J lost 0; bases outside the gene matches: 3. The CDR3 here is CASSLSTGMNTEAFF. The CDR3 DNA sequence: TGTGCCAGCAGCTTATCGACAGGGATGAACACTGAAGCTTTCTTT.

The chain links TRBV5-1 to TRBJ2-2, with TRBD1 matching 7 bases. The germline V gene has CDR1 SGHRS and CDR2 YFSETQ. The CDR3 is 15 amino acids. The ends lost 1 base at V and 6 bases at J; junction bases unmatched: 6. CDR3: CASSLTPGTAGELFF. CDR3 coding DNA: TGCGCCAGCAGCTTGACGCCTGGGACAGCCGGGGAGCTGTTTTTT.

The rearrangement uses TRBV12-3 or TRBV12-4 and TRBJ1-2; 7 positions match TRBD1. V trimming: 5 bases; J trimming: 8 bases; junction bases outside the gene matches: 5. The CDR3 covers 12 residues. The CDR3 nucleotides read TGTGCCAGCAGTGACAGGGAAGGCGGCTACACCTTC. Translation gives CASSDREGGYTF.

This clone was counted between two and nine times. This chain joins TRBV11-2 and TRBJ2-5, with 7 bases fitting TRBD1. The germline V gene has CDR1 SGHAT and CDR2 FQNNGV. V lost 5 bases and J lost 5; bases outside the gene matches: 8. The CDR3 consists of 14 residues. The CDR3: CASSAQGPLETQYF. CDR3 DNA: TGTGCCAGCAGCGCACAGGGGCCGCTGGAGACCCAGTACTTC.

The V call is TRBV6-5, the J call TRBJ2-7, with TRBD1 matching over 9 bases. The CDR3 runs to 14 residues. Germline CDR1 is MNHEY and CDR2 is SVGAGI. With 5 bases clipped from V and 2 bases from J, the junction kept 4 bases outside the gene matches. The CDR3 DNA is TGTGCCAGCAGTCCCGGGACAGGGCCCTACGAGCAGTACTTC. This codes for CASSPGTGPYEQYF.

The J gene is TRBJ2-5, the V gene TRBV4-2; 9 bases match TRBD2. CDR3 length: 15 residues. Germline lookup yields CDR1 LGHNA and CDR2 YNFKEQ. The V and J ends lost 0 bases and 5 bases, in that order; junction bases with no gene match: 4. The CDR3 DNA reads as TGTGCCAGCAGCCAAGATACAGCGGGGGGCGAGACCCAGTACTTC. Protein sequence: CASSQDTAGGETQYF.

This rearrangement joins TRBV7-2 to TRBJ2-7, with a possible D match to TRBD2 (5 bases). The CDR3 consists of 14 residues. Germline loops: CDR1 SGHTA, CDR2 FQGNSA. Trimming cost V 3 bases and J 7 bases, with 16 bases left between them. The CDR3 nucleotides are TGTGCCAGCAGCTTCCCCCCTGAGGGTGTTGAGCAGTACTTC. Translated, it gives CASSFPPEGVEQYF.

V usage is TRBV2 and J usage is TRBJ2-5; TRBD2 matches 7 bases. Germline V gives CDR1 SNHLY, CDR2 FYNNEI. The CDR3 has 13 amino acids. J lost 2 bases, V lost 5 bases, and 2 bases had no gene match. As DNA, the CDR3 is TGTGCCAGCAGTCGGGACTATCAAGAGACCCAGTACTTC. Encoded protein: CASSRDYQETQYF.